The 30 T cell receptor beta chains below come from one sample, sequenced in a study of T cell changes during pregnancy in multiple sclerosis. TCRdb keeps only in-frame clones here, not all; method: immunoSEQ multiplex PCR. Among around 130,000 clones, about 96% were seen once, and the ten largest hold 0.44%. The sequencing used peripheral blood, collected after pregnancy. These receptor sequences come from a female donor with multiple sclerosis, enrolled in a pregnancy study.

This clone was found a few times. The gene calls are TRBV2 and TRBJ2-7; TRBD2 aligns across 12 bases. Per the germline V gene, CDR1 is SNHLY and CDR2 is FYNNEI. Unmatched junction bases numbered 5, after V lost 5 bases and J lost 3 bases. CDR3 size: 15 residues. The CDR3 nucleotides are TGTGCCAGCAGTAAGACTAGCGGGGGAAGCTACGAGCAGTACTTC. Its protein is CASSKTSGGSYEQYF.

The genes are TRBV7-8 and TRBJ2-3, with D perhaps TRBD1 (6 bases). Germline CDR1 and CDR2: SGHVS and FQNEAQ. The CDR3 has 15 residues. The germline V and J ends were trimmed by 1 base and 3 bases, with 11 bases remaining between them. The CDR3 reads CASSLGTGLTDTQYF. The CDR3 DNA is TGTGCCAGCAGCTTAGGTACAGGGCTTACAGATACGCAGTATTTT.

About this clone itself: The junction and the germline gene differ at one end; a read error may be behind it. Distinct nucleotide sequences in the sample also encode this CDR3. This chain links TRBV6-4 with TRBJ2-2; 7 nucleotides match TRBD2. CDR1 and CDR2 from the germline V gene are MRHNA and SNTAGT. CDR3 size: 13 residues. The CDR3 reads CASAREESGELFF. The CDR3 DNA is TGTGCCAGCGCTCGGGAGGAGTCGGGGGAACTGTTTTTT.

This clone was detected only a few times. This chain uses TRBV21-1 with TRBJ1-5; the table's D call TRBD1 went unverified against the DNA. TRBV21-1 is tagged as a pseudogene. The CDR3 loop spans 16 amino acids. The CDR3 DNA follows: TGTGCCAGCATCGTAGTAAGGGGGAGTGACAATCAGCCCCAGCATTTT. It is translated as CASIVVRGSDNQPQHF.

This sequence joins TRBV18 and TRBJ1-2, with a weak D call TRBD1 (5 bases). CDR3 length equals 14 residues. The V and J ends lost 3 bases and 5 bases respectively, with 13 bases between them. Germline V gives CDR1 KGHSH, CDR2 LQKENI. For the CDR3, the DNA is TGTGCCAGCTCACCGCGGGGCGAGACGTATGGCTACACCTTC. It yields the protein CASSPRGETYGYTF.

The CDR3 DNA follows: TGTGCCAGCAGCTTCCAAAGGGGACAGGGCGACACTGAAGCTTTCTTT. Amino acids: CASSFQRGQGDTEAFF. J is TRBJ1-1 and V is TRBV7-9, with 9 bases lining up with TRBD1. Germline V gives CDR1 SEHNR, CDR2 FQNEAQ (reference sequence). This CDR3 is 16 amino acids long. The J segment lost 3 bases and the V segment lost 3 bases, leaving 8 bases of the junction unmatched.

This rearrangement joins TRBV19 to TRBJ1-1; D remains ambiguous. This CDR3 has 15 residues. Looked up from germline, CDR1 is LNHDA and CDR2 is SQIVND (reference sequence). The CDR3 region is CATHGGSPMNTEAFF. The DNA of the CDR3 is TGTGCAACGCACGGTGGTTCTCCCATGAACACTGAAGCTTTCTTT.

The chain couples TRBV29-1 to TRBJ2-3; 11 bases are shared with TRBD2. Trimming at V came to 3 bases and at J to 2 bases, leaving 4 bases not matched to a gene. This CDR3 is built from 15 residues. Per germline, CDR1 SQVTM and CDR2 ANQGSEA. CDR3 nucleotide sequence: TGCAGCGTTGAGGGACTAGCGGACCTCACAGATACGCAGTATTTT. Its translation is CSVEGLADLTDTQYF.

The V call is TRBV6-6, the J call TRBJ1-5; D call uncertain. CDR3 length: 13 amino acids. Germline assignment: CDR1 MNHNY and CDR2 SVGAGI (reference sequence). The V end lost 2 bases, the J end lost 6 bases, and 8 bases lay between the germline ends. The CDR3 nucleotides are TGTGCCAGCAGTTACCTCTGGGCTCAGCCCCAGCATTTT. Protein: CASSYLWAQPQHF.

The rearrangement uses TRBV4-1 and TRBJ1-1, with 8 bases matching TRBD1. The CDR3 sequence is 14 residues long. CDR1 is MGHRA, CDR2 YSYEKL, per germline. With 4 bases clipped from V and 4 bases from J, the junction kept 5 bases outside the gene matches. CDR3 bases: TGCGCCAGCAGCCCCCGCCAGGGGGCCACTGAAGCTTTCTTT. It is translated as CASSPRQGATEAFF.

The sample holds one count of this clone. The genes are TRBV5-4 and TRBJ2-1, with D uncertain. Trimming stripped 1 base from V and 5 bases from J, with 10 bases between. CDR3 length equals 14 residues. From germline, CDR1 is SGHNT and CDR2 YYREEE (reference sequence). CDR3 DNA sequence: TGTGCCAGCAGCTTGATTACAGCTAACAATGAGCAGTTCTTC. Encoded protein: CASSLITANNEQFF.

The chain recombines TRBV14 with TRBJ2-7, with 8 bases identical to TRBD1. The CDR3 contains 15 residues. The germline gives CDR1 SGHDN, CDR2 FVKESK. V was pared by 5 bases and J by 0 bases, with 6 bases of the junction left unmatched. This chain's CDR3 is CASSYRTGTSYEQYF. CDR3 nucleotides: TGTGCCAGCAGCTACCGGACAGGGACCTCCTACGAGCAGTACTTC.

The count of this clone is one. V gene TRBV7-3 combines with J gene TRBJ2-1, with 7 bases matching TRBD2. The CDR3 is 13 amino acids. Losses at the gene ends were 5 bases for V and 5 bases for J; bases not matched to a gene: 3. Per the germline V gene, CDR1 is SGHTA and CDR2 is FQGTGA. CDR3 in amino acids: CASSPSGNNEQFF. CDR3 coding DNA: TGTGCCAGCAGCCCCAGCGGGAACAATGAGCAGTTCTTC.

V and J are TRBV27 and TRBJ2-5; D is perhaps TRBD2 (5 bases). Trimming removed 4 bases at V and 2 bases at J, with 11 bases between. This CDR3 has 14 amino acids. Germline V gene lookup returns CDR1 MNHEY and CDR2 SMNVEV (reference sequence). The CDR3 sequence is CASSSWTRQETQYF. Here the CDR3 DNA reads TGTGCCAGCAGTTCATGGACTCGGCAAGAGACCCAGTACTTC.

The chain recombines TRBV6-5 with TRBJ2-7; 8 nucleotides agree with TRBD1. Germline CDR1 reads MNHEY; CDR2 reads SVGAGI. V was pared by 2 bases and J by 2 bases, with 5 bases of the junction left unmatched. CDR3 length: 15 amino acids. CDR3 protein: CASSYGTGYTYEQYF. DNA for the CDR3: TGTGCCAGCAGTTACGGGACAGGTTATACCTACGAGCAGTACTTC.

The J gene is TRBJ2-7, the V gene TRBV19, with TRBD2 matching 9 bases. CDR1 LNHDA and CDR2 SQIVND come from the germline V gene (reference sequence). The CDR3 loop spans 15 amino acids. V shed 6 bases and J 2 bases; nucleotides not matched to a gene: 8. The CDR3 nucleotides are TGTGCCAGTAGACTAGCGGGCTCGGGCGCCTACGAGCAGTACTTC. It translates to CASRLAGSGAYEQYF.

CDR3 loop: CASSDKREHSYEQYF. The CDR3 coding sequence is TGTGCCAGCAGTGACAAGCGGGAGCACTCCTACGAGCAGTACTTC. V and J are TRBV6-4 and TRBJ2-7; 8 bases fit TRBD2. This CDR3 spans 15 amino acids. CDR1 is MRHNA and CDR2 is SNTAGT in the germline V gene. V was pared by 2 bases and J by 0 bases, with 3 bases of the junction left unmatched.

The chain combines TRBV30 with TRBJ1-3; maybe TRBD1 (5 bases). The CDR3 length is 16 residues. V lost 7 bases and J lost 0, with 19 bases in between. Per the germline V gene, CDR1 is GTSNPN and CDR2 is SVGIG (reference sequence). The CDR3: CAFSLGLLYSGNTIYF. The DNA for the CDR3 is TGTGCCTTCAGTCTGGGACTCCTTTACTCTGGAAACACCATATATTTT. Full variable domain (rest looked up from reference TRBV30 and TRBJ1-3): SQTIHQWPATLVQPVGSPLSLECTVEGTSNPNLYWYRQAAGRGLQLLFYSVGIGQISSEVPQNLSASRPQDRQFILSSKKLLLSDSGFYLCAFSLGLLYSGNTIYFGEGSWLTVV.

The chain recombines TRBV4-3 with TRBJ1-1; D might be TRBD1 (5 bases). CDR1 and CDR2 (germline): LGHNA, YSLEER. V shed 0 bases and J shed 1 base, with 9 bases lying between them. The CDR3 is 15 amino acids. CDR3 nucleotide sequence: TGCGCCAGCAGCCAAGAACAGGACCAGAACACTGAAGCTTTCTTT. Translating gives CASSQEQDQNTEAFF.

This clone was seen only once. The chain is built from TRBV19 and TRBJ2-1; 10 positions match TRBD1. The germline gives CDR1 LNHDA, CDR2 SQIVND (reference sequence). The junction had 8 bases not matched to a gene; V was cut back by 4 bases and J by 5 bases. This CDR3 region has 16 residues. The CDR3 region is CASSKGSGTGDNEQFF. The CDR3 DNA reads TGTGCCAGTAGTAAGGGATCCGGGACAGGGGACAATGAGCAGTTCTTC.

Remarks on this clone: The same CDR3 is also encoded by other DNA sequences in this sample. This rearrangement joins TRBV19 to TRBJ2-1; D gene uncertain. CDR1 LNHDA and CDR2 SQIVND come from the germline V gene (reference sequence). Deletions cut 6 bases from V and 4 bases from J, with 4 bases between. The CDR3 is 11 amino acids. The CDR3 is CASREYNEQFF. The CDR3 nucleotides are TGTGCCAGTAGAGAGTACAATGAGCAGTTCTTC.

The V call is TRBV2, the J call TRBJ2-1; 15 positions agree with TRBD2. The V segment lost 7 bases and the J segment 8 bases; nucleotides outside the gene matches: 9. The CDR3 is made up of 16 amino acids. Germline-derived CDR1 and CDR2 are SNHLY and FYNNEI. In nucleotides, the CDR3 is TGTGCCAGCACTGGACTAGCGGGAGGGCCGAACGATGAGCAGTTCTTC. The encoded protein is CASTGLAGGPNDEQFF.

The CDR3 DNA sequence: TGTGCCAGCACCACTCCCGGGACAGGTGGAATCGAGCAGTACTTC. It is translated as CASTTPGTGGIEQYF. The chain recombines TRBV6-1 with TRBJ2-7; 8 bases line up with TRBD1. This CDR3 comprises 15 residues. Germline V gene data show CDR1 as MNHNS and CDR2 as SASEGT. J was trimmed by 6 bases and V by 7 bases; bases with no gene match: 14.

This clone was counted once. Distinct nucleotide sequences in the sample also encode this CDR3. J is TRBJ1-1 and V is TRBV5-4; D gene ambiguous. The V gene lost 2 bases and the J gene lost 4 bases, with 3 bases spanning the gap. Germline V gives CDR1 SGHNT, CDR2 YYREEE (reference sequence). This CDR3 is 11 amino acids long. CDR3: CASSLATEAFF. In DNA form, the CDR3 reads TGTGCCAGCAGCTTAGCCACTGAAGCTTTCTTT.

J is TRBJ2-1 and V is TRBV27, with D perhaps TRBD1 (6 bases). Between the trimmed V and J ends, which lost 2 bases and 6 bases, there was a span of 8 bases. This CDR3 is 13 amino acids long. Germline V gene data show CDR1 as MNHEY and CDR2 as SMNVEV (reference sequence). The CDR3, as DNA: TGTGCCAGCAGTTTACACAGGGTCAATGAGCAGTTCTTC. Translated: CASSLHRVNEQFF.

About this clone: Other DNA sequences in this specimen translate into the identical CDR3. The chain employs TRBV19 and TRBJ2-7; 7 positions agree with TRBD2. The CDR3 extends over 13 amino acids. The germline V gene has CDR1 LNHDA and CDR2 SQIVND (reference sequence). Trimming cost V 3 bases and J 2 bases; bases outside gene matches: 1. CDR3 DNA sequence: TGTGCCAGTAGTATTGCGGGAGCCTACGAGCAGTACTTC. Translation gives CASSIAGAYEQYF.

The chain combines TRBV6-5 with TRBJ2-7; no firm D call. V shed 2 bases and J shed 2 bases, with 7 bases lying between them. The CDR3 is 13 residues long. Per the germline V gene, CDR1 is MNHEY and CDR2 is SVGAGI. The CDR3, as DNA: TGTGCCAGCAGTTACGCTCTAACCTACGAGCAGTACTTC. This gives the protein CASSYALTYEQYF.

The chain combines TRBV15 with TRBJ2-7; 8 bases agree with TRBD1. The CDR3 loop spans 14 amino acids. In germline, CDR1 is LNHNV, CDR2 YYDKDF (reference sequence). Unmatched junction bases numbered 9, after V lost 8 bases and J lost 3 bases. The CDR3 DNA is TGTGCCACCTCTCCAGGGACAGGTTTCTACGAGCAGTACTTC. Translating gives CATSPGTGFYEQYF.

The genes are TRBV5-1 and TRBJ2-2; TRBD1 agrees at 9 bases. The CDR3 runs to 15 residues. CDR1 and CDR2 from the germline V gene are SGHRS and YFSETQ. Losses at the gene ends were 0 bases for V and 5 bases for J; bases not matched to a gene: 2. CDR3 protein: CASSLEGQGTGELFF. CDR3 sequence (DNA): TGCGCCAGCAGCTTGGAGGGACAGGGTACCGGGGAGCTGTTTTTT.

This chain's CDR3 is CASSQETRGAYEQYF. The CDR3 nucleotides read TGCGCCAGCAGCCAAGAGACCAGGGGCGCCTACGAGCAGTACTTC. The V and J genes are TRBV4-3 and TRBJ2-7; D possibly corresponds to TRBD1 (6 bases). The CDR3 has 15 amino acids. Germline V gene data show CDR1 as LGHNA and CDR2 as YSLEER. V was clipped by 0 bases and J by 2 bases, with 11 bases between them.